Shown below are 26 T cell receptor delta chains from a single sample sequenced in a study of Vδ1+ human thymocytes. Points from the study as a whole: Thymic TRG and TRD repertoires appeared highly polyclonal, with Gaussian CDR3 length distributions.

RNA was extracted from the cells and then reverse transcribed. Multiplex PCR used pooled V-gene forward primers and a constant-region reverse primer to amplify CDR3s. With CATT, TCRdb re-called clones from the multiplex PCR reads. There are 23,000 or so delta-chain clones in the sample; about 7.4% occur only once, and around 0.91% lies in the top ten. These receptors' antigens are unknown. The source material was Vdelta1+ gamma-delta thymocytes from the thymus. The subset is: FACS-sorted CD3+ TCRalphabeta- TCRVdelta1+ TCRVdelta2- thymocytes. The receptor set was obtained from a girl less than two years old who had congenital heart surgery.

V is TRDV1 and J is TRDJ1; 10 bases fit TRDD3. CDR3 size: 20 residues. Germline-derived CDR1 and CDR2 are TSWWSYY and QGS. Trimming cost V 2 bases and J 3 bases; bases outside gene matches: 18. Here the CDR3 DNA reads TGTGCTCTTGGGGAAGGGGCTGGTTGTACGCTGGGGGATAAGGCCGATAAACTCATCTTT. Its translation is CALGEGAGCTLGDKADKLIF.

No call was made for the V gene; the J gene is TRDJ1. The CDR3 is made up of 19 amino acids. The CDR3 DNA follows: TGTGCTCTTGGGCCGCCGTTAGCCCTCCGGGCAGATTGGTCCGATAAACTCATCTTT. Amino acid sequence: CALGPPLALRADWSDKLIF.

The chain employs TRDV1 and TRDJ1; maybe TRDD2 (7 bases). This CDR3 has 19 amino acids. V was clipped by 1 base and J by 6 bases, with 27 bases between them. Germline V gives CDR1 TSWWSYY, CDR2 QGS. CDR3 sequence (DNA): TGTGCTCTTGGGGAACAGGCCTTCCTCAGTCTGGGGCGGGCCCATAAACTCATCTTT. Amino acid sequence: CALGEQAFLSLGRAHKLIF.

The chain carries TRDV1 and TRDJ1; 10 positions agree with TRDD3. J gave up 0 bases and V 6 bases, and 16 bases lay outside the gene matches. CDR1 and CDR2 (germline): TSWWSYY, QGS. This CDR3 spans 19 amino acids. Written as DNA, the CDR3 is TGTGCTCTTGGAATTATTCGCCTACTGGGGGATGCCTACACCGATAAACTCATCTTT. Its translation: CALGIIRLLGDAYTDKLIF.

The chain links TRDV1 to TRDJ1, with 9 bases fitting TRDD3. The germline gives CDR1 TSWWSYY, CDR2 QGS. V lost 5 bases and J lost 2; bases outside the gene matches: 15. This CDR3 spans 18 amino acids. The CDR3 sequence is CALGNLVTGGPRTDKLIF. CDR3 in DNA: TGTGCTCTTGGGAATCTCGTTACTGGGGGACCTCGGACCGATAAACTCATCTTT.

A few counts support this clone. The chain recombines TRDV1 with TRDJ1; 12 bases align to TRDD3. The CDR3 sequence is 16 residues long. J gave up 10 bases and V 2 bases, and 11 bases lay outside the gene matches. In germline, CDR1 is TSWWSYY, CDR2 QGS. Written as DNA, the CDR3 is TGTGCTCTTGGGGAATTTTCCTGGGGGATACGCTCGGGACTCATCTTT. Encoded protein: CALGEFSWGIRSGLIF.

The rearrangement uses TRDV1 and TRDJ1; weak D call: TRDD2 (5 bases). This CDR3 contains 21 residues. Looked up from germline, CDR1 is TSWWSYY and CDR2 is QGS. The ends were cut back, 1 base at V and 5 bases at J, with 32 bases in the middle. CDR3: CALGEPSQPAAVTYTEDKLIF. The CDR3 DNA is TGTGCTCTTGGGGAACCCTCCCAGCCGGCGGCAGTTACCTACACCGAGGATAAACTCATCTTT.

In this sample, this clone turned up a few times. The V and J genes are TRDV1 and TRDJ1, with D perhaps given as TRDD2 or TRDD3 (5 bases each). The CDR3 runs 19 residues. V was pared by 2 bases and J by 0 bases, with 22 bases between. The germline V gene has CDR1 TSWWSYY and CDR2 QGS. The CDR3 DNA follows: TGTGCTCTTGGGGAAAAGCAGGAGGGGGGTCCTTCGTACACCGATAAACTCATCTTT. Protein: CALGEKQEGGPSYTDKLIF.

This clone has only a few counts. This chain joins TRDV1 and TRDJ1, with 9 positions matching TRDD3. The CDR3 covers 19 residues. The ends lost 1 base at V and 8 bases at J; junction bases unmatched: 20. Germline CDR1 and CDR2: TSWWSYY and QGS. The CDR3 sequence is CALGEPKKTDWGTGGKLIF. CDR3 DNA sequence: TGTGCTCTTGGGGAACCTAAAAAGACGGACTGGGGGACAGGGGGGAAACTCATCTTT.

The table lists this clone with a few counts. This chain connects TRDV1 to TRDJ1, with TRDD3 matching 8 bases. Per the germline V gene, CDR1 is TSWWSYY and CDR2 is QGS. Losses at the gene ends were 8 bases for V and 0 bases for J; bases not matched to a gene: 11. This CDR3 has 16 amino acids. The CDR3 here is CALLLGGFRDTDKLIF. CDR3 bases: TGTGCTCTTTTACTGGGGGGATTCAGGGACACCGATAAACTCATCTTT.

Concerning this clone: At one end, the junction sequence differs from germline, possibly due to a read error. V and J are TRDV1 and TRDJ1, with D perhaps matching TRDD2 or TRDD3 (5 bases each). This CDR3 contains 20 residues. CDR1 and CDR2 from the germline V gene are TSWWSYY and QGS. The CDR3 DNA reads as TGTGCTCTTGGGGTCCGGAACCCTACTAGGAGGGATGGGCACACCGATAAACCCATCTTT. It translates to CALGVRNPTRRDGHTDKPIF.

With regard to this clone: The junction differs from germline at one of its ends, possibly a read error. This same CDR3 is encoded by further DNA sequences in the sample. The chain is built from TRDV2 and TRDJ1; the match to TRDD3 covers 13 bases. There are 15 residues in the CDR3. In germline, CDR1 is GEAIGNYY, CDR2 EKD. CDR3 DNA: TGTGCCTGTTGGGGACTGGGGGATACGCCCGATAAACTCATCTTC. This codes for CACWGLGDTPDKLIF.

This clone was counted between two and nine times. The chain joins TRDV1 to TRDJ1; D unclear. V lost 3 bases, J lost 0 bases, and 14 bases lay in between. Germline V gene sequence: CDR1 TSWWSYY, CDR2 QGS. CDR3 length: 16 amino acids. CDR3 loop: CALGDRLQGHTDKLIF. The DNA of the CDR3 is TGTGCTCTTGGGGACCGTTTGCAGGGGCACACCGATAAACTCATCTTT.

There are a few counts of this clone. The rearrangement uses TRDV1 and TRDJ1; a weak D match, TRDD3 (6 bases). The CDR3 is 16 amino acids. V was trimmed by 6 bases and J by 0 bases, leaving 17 bases between them. From germline, CDR1 is TSWWSYY and CDR2 QGS. Here the CDR3 reads CALGLKRGKYTDKLIF. In DNA form, the CDR3 reads TGTGCTCTTGGCCTTAAGAGGGGGAAGTACACCGATAAACTCATCTTT.

The table lists this clone with a few counts. The chain recombines TRDV1 with TRDJ1, with D possibly being TRDD3 (5 bases). Germline V gene lookup returns CDR1 TSWWSYY and CDR2 QGS. Trimming pared 5 bases from V and 10 bases from J, leaving 17 bases between. The CDR3 runs to 13 residues. CDR3: CALGKDAPLGLIF. The CDR3 DNA sequence: TGTGCTCTTGGGAAAGACGCCCCCCTGGGACTCATCTTT.

The chain combines TRDV1 with TRDJ1; D remains unclear. The V and J ends lost 3 bases and 0 bases respectively, with 29 bases between them. The CDR3 loop spans 21 amino acids. Germline CDR1 is TSWWSYY and CDR2 is QGS. The chain's CDR3 is CALGEWPPPWRGFWYTDKLIF. DNA of the CDR3: TGTGCTCTTGGGGAGTGGCCTCCCCCGTGGAGAGGGTTTTGGTACACCGATAAACTCATCTTT.

The chain links TRDV1 to TRDJ1; TRDD3 aligns across 7 bases. V trimming: 2 bases; J trimming: 0 bases; junction bases outside the gene matches: 12. The CDR3 length is 18 residues. Germline loops: CDR1 TSWWSYY, CDR2 QGS. The CDR3 reads CALGEFEDWGPYTDKLIF. CDR3 nucleotides: TGTGCTCTTGGGGAATTTGAAGACTGGGGACCTTACACCGATAAACTCATCTTT.

This clone was recorded a few times. The rearrangement links TRDV1 to TRDJ1, with TRDD3 matching 9 bases. The germline V gene has CDR1 TSWWSYY and CDR2 QGS. J lost 1 base, V lost 2 bases, and 17 bases had no gene match. The CDR3 extends over 20 amino acids. The CDR3 DNA follows: TGTGCTCTTGGGGAAAAAACAGTACTGGGGGACGTCCAGGGCACCGATAAACTCATCTTT. Encoded protein: CALGEKTVLGDVQGTDKLIF.

This clone has a handful of counts. This sequence joins TRDV1 and TRDJ1; TRDD3 agrees at 9 bases. This CDR3 is built from 20 residues. J was trimmed by 3 bases and V by 2 bases; bases with no gene match: 19. Germline lookup yields CDR1 TSWWSYY and CDR2 QGS. CDR3 nucleotides: TGTGCTCTTGGGGAAGTTTCGGTTGGGGATACGGAGGAGATGGCCGATAAACTCATCTTT. Translated, it gives CALGEVSVGDTEEMADKLIF.

The V gene is TRDV1, the J gene TRDJ1; 13 bases are a match to TRDD3. J gave up 0 bases and V 6 bases, and 22 bases lay outside the gene matches. The CDR3 is 22 amino acids. Germline V gene sequence: CDR1 TSWWSYY, CDR2 QGS. The CDR3 spells CALGPSQCPDWGIRGYTDKLIF. The CDR3 region has the DNA TGTGCTCTTGGACCTTCACAATGTCCTGACTGGGGGATACGCGGGTACACCGATAAACTCATCTTT.

This clone has only a few counts. The rearrangement joins TRDV1 to TRDJ1, with 13 bases fitting TRDD3. Germline CDR1 TSWWSYY, CDR2 QGS. The CDR3 totals 20 residues. The CDR3 nucleotides read TGTGCCCTGGCCCACTGGGGGATACGTACGGAGACCCCGTACACCGATAAACTCATCTTT. It specifies CALAHWGIRTETPYTDKLIF.

This clone was detected a few times. This sequence joins TRDV1 and TRDJ1; TRDD3 matches at 9 bases. The germline gives CDR1 TSWWSYY, CDR2 QGS. CDR3 length: 22 residues. The V and J ends lost 0 bases and 0 bases, in that order; junction bases with no gene match: 20. The DNA for the CDR3 is TGTGCTCTTGGGGAACTGTTAGTCCCAGTACTGGGGGACCCCAAGAACACCGATAAACTCATCTTT. Protein: CALGELLVPVLGDPKNTDKLIF.

This clone turned up a few times. The chain links TRDV1 to TRDJ1; weak D call: TRDD2 (5 bases). CDR3 length: 17 residues. V lost 3 bases and J 0 bases, leaving 17 bases between the germline ends. Germline lookup yields CDR1 TSWWSYY and CDR2 QGS. DNA for the CDR3: TGTGCTCTTGGGGATAAGGCCTTCGGGGCTCACACCGATAAACTCATCTTT. This gives the protein CALGDKAFGAHTDKLIF.

As to this clone: A read error may produce the germline difference seen at one junction end. This chain joins TRDV1 and TRDJ1, with 7 nucleotides matching TRDD3. This CDR3 is 19 amino acids long. CDR1 and CDR2 (germline): TSWWSYY, QGS. The CDR3 sequence: CAFGEPRDTGLGYTDKLIF. In nucleotides, the CDR3 is TGTGCTTTTGGGGAACCCCGGGATACCGGTTTGGGGTACACCGATAAACTCATCTTT.

This clone was seen more than once but under ten times. The V gene is TRDV1, the J gene TRDJ1; D remains unclear. The CDR3 runs 13 residues. Per the germline V gene, CDR1 is TSWWSYY and CDR2 is QGS. V lost 1 base and J lost 8, with 11 bases in between. Here the CDR3 DNA reads TGTGCTCTTGGGGAACACACCCCGTTGAAACTCATCTTT. Its protein is CALGEHTPLKLIF.

This chain uses TRDV1 with TRDJ1; 11 bases align to TRDD3. This CDR3 has 16 amino acids. Germline values: CDR1 TSWWSYY, CDR2 QGS. V trimming: 1 base; J trimming: 7 bases; junction bases outside the gene matches: 8. CDR3 nucleotide sequence: TGTGCTCTTGGGGAACCCCCGTACTGGGGGATAACTAAACTCATCTTT. Residues: CALGEPPYWGITKLIF.